This T cell receptor (beta chain) was sequenced during a study of shared clonotypes between healthy human individuals. Points on this clone: Its matching antigen is unknown. A much larger clone differs from this one at a single base, so this may be a read error. The sample has other DNA sequences that encode this CDR3 too.

The CDR3 length is 15 residues. Sequenced by immunoSEQ multiplex PCR; TCRdb stores in-frame clones only, minus some. Altogether around 1.1 million clones are present, around 78% being singletons, with the ten largest covering 0.6% to 0.75%. Study-wide points: Sharing across four donors was highest in naive CD4 (around 5%) and lowest in memory CD8 (0.4%).

This TCR came from a man aged 18 to 29 in good health. Some clones in this sample may be carry-over from other donors' samples. Sequenced input: memory CD4+ T cells from PBMCs. The subset here: CD45RA-negative fraction. The gene calls are TRBV23-1 and TRBJ2-5; tentative D call: TRBD2 (7 bases). TRBV23-1 is placed among ORFs of uncertain function. CDR3: CASSQCRRGRETQYF. CDR3 DNA sequence: TGCGCCAGCAGTCAATGCAGACGGGGGCGGGAGACTCAGTACTTC.